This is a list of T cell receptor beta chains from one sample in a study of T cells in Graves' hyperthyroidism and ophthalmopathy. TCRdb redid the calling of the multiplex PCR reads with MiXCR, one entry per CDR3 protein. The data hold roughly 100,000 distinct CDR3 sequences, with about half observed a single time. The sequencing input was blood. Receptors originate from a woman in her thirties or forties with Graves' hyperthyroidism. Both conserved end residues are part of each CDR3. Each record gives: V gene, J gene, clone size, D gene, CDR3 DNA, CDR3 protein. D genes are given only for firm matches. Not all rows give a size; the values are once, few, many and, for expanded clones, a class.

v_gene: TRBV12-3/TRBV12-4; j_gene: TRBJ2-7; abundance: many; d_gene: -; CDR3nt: TGTGCCAGCAGCCCGGGGTCCTACGAGCAGTACTTC; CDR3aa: CASSPGSYEQYF
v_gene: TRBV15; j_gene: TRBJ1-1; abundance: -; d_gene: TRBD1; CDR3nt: TGTGCCACCAGCAAGGACAGGGGGCGAATGAACACTGTAGCTTTCTTT; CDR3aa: CATSKDRGRMNTVAFF
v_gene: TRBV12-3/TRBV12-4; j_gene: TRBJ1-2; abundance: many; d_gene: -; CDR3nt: TGTGCCAGCAGTCCGTCTTTGAGGAGATTCTATGGCTACACCTTC; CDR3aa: CASSPSLRRFYGYTF
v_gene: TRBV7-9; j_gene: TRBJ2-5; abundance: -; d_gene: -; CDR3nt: TGTGCCAGCAGTCCGCTAGGACACTGGAACCAACAAGAGACCCAGTACTTC; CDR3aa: CASSPLGHWNQQETQYF
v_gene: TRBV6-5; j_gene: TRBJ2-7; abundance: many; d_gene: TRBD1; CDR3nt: TGTGCCAGCAGTGGGCTAGGGCAGGGGGCGAACTACGAGCAGTACTTC; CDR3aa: CASSGLGQGANYEQYF
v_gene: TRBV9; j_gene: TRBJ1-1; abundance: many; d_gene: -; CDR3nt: TGTGCCAGCAGCGTCATGGGGACCACTGAAGCTTTCTTT; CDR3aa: CASSVMGTTEAFF
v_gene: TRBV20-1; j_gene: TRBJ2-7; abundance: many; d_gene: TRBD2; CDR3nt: TGCACCACGCCCCGGGACTACCCCTACGAGCAGTACTTC; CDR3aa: CTTPRDYPYEQYF
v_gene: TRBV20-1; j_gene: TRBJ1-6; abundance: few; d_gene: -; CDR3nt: TGCAGTGGATTAGCCGGCTCTAACTATAATTCACCCCTCCACTTT; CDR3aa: CSGLAGSNYNSPLHF
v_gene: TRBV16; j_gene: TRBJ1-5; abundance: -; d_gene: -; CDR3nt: TGTGCCAGCAGCCAATCTGGAGGGGGAGATCAGCCCCAGCATTTT; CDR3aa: CASSQSGGGDQPQHF
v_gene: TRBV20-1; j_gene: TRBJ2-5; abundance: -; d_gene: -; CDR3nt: TGCAGTGCTAGAGATCAGTGGGTTCAGCCCCAGTACTTC; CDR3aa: CSARDQWVQPQYF
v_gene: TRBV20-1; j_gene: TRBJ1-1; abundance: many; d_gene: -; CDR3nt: TGCAGTGCTAGTAGGGGGGCATGGGGTGAAGCTTTCTTT; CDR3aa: CSASRGAWGEAFF
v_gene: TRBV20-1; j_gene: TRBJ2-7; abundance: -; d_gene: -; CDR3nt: TGCAGTGCTAATTCGGGCTTTGGGCAGTACTTC; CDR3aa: CSANSGFGQYF
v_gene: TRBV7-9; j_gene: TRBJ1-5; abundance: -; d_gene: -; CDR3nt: TGTGCCAGCAGCGACCTTAGGGCGAACGGCTATAAGCCCCAGCATTTT; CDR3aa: CASSDLRANGYKPQHF
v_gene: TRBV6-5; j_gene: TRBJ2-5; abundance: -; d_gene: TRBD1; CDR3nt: TGTGCCAGCAGTTACGGCGCAGGGACAGCGGAGACCCAGTACTTC; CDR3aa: CASSYGAGTAETQYF
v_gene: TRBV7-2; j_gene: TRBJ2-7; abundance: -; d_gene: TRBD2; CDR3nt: TGTGCCAGCAGACTAGCGCCTACCTACGAGCAGTACTTC; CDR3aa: CASRLAPTYEQYF
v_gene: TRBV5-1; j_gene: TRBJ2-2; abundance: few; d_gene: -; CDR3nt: TGCGCCAGCAGCCCGAGACAGTTTAGTGTGTCCGCCGGGGAGCTGTTTTTT; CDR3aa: CASSPRQFSVSAGELFF
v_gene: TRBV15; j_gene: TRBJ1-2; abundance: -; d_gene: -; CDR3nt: TGTGCCACCAGCCCCCGAGGGTCGGGAGGTGACTATGGCTACACCTTC; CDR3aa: CATSPRGSGGDYGYTF
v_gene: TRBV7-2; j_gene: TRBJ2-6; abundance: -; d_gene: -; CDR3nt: TGTGCCAGCAGCTTAGGCATGGGGGAGGGGGCCAACGTCCTGACTTTC; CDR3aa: CASSLGMGEGANVLTF
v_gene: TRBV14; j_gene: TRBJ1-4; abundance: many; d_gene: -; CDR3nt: TGTGCCAGCAGCCTCCTAGGGCGGGGAATGGATGAAAAACTGTTTTTT; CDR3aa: CASSLLGRGMDEKLFF
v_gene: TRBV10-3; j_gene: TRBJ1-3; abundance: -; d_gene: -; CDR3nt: TGTGCCATCAGGGTGGAGGCAAGGAACGCAAACACCATATATTTT; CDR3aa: CAIRVEARNANTIYF
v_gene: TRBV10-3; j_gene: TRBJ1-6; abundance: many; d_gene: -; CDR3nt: TGTGCCATCAGTCGTGGGTTTTGGCGCGGTTCACCCCTCCACTTT; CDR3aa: CAISRGFWRGSPLHF
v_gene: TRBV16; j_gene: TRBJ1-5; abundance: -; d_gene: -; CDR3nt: TGCGCCAGCAGCCTGACACCAATTACCGGGGAGCCCCAGCATTTT; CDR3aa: CASSLTPITGEPQHF